A single sample gave rise to the 6 T cell receptor beta chains below, sequenced in a study of cytomegalovirus exposure and HLA in healthy donors. Sequencing was performed with immunoSEQ multiplex PCR; in TCRdb, only in-frame clones are kept and a portion is missing. Here the sample spans under 150,000 clones, more than 85% being singletons. The sample consisted of PBMCs. All receptors come from a man between 18 and 29 years old in good health and CMV-seropositive.

The V gene is TRBV7-2, the J gene TRBJ1-1; TRBD1 agrees at 7 bases. The CDR3 consists of 15 residues. Germline V lookup: CDR1 SGHTA, CDR2 FQGNSA. Germline trimming cut 2 bases from V and 11 bases from J; bases unmatched to any gene: 14. CDR3 amino acids: CASSLSHRDSNRAFF. As DNA, the CDR3 is TGTGCCAGCAGCTTAAGTCACCGGGACAGCAACCGGGCTTTCTTT.

CDR3 residues: CATSRDAPGQGAQAFF. Written as DNA, the CDR3 is TGTGCCACCAGCAGAGATGCCCCGGGACAGGGGGCGCAAGCTTTCTTT. The rearrangement joins TRBV15 to TRBJ1-1; 12 nucleotides agree with TRBD1. V was pared by 0 bases and J by 9 bases, with 8 bases of the junction left unmatched. This CDR3 region has 16 residues. Germline CDR1 is LNHNV and CDR2 is YYDKDF (reference sequence).

The V call is TRBV9, the J call TRBJ1-2; perhaps TRBD1 as D (5 bases). The V and J ends lost 0 bases and 2 bases respectively, with 11 bases between them. CDR3 length equals 15 residues. CDR1 and CDR2 (germline): SGDLS, YYNGEE. The CDR3 sequence is CASSVASGGNYGYTF. The CDR3 nucleotides are TGTGCCAGCAGCGTAGCCTCCGGGGGGAACTATGGCTACACCTTC.

This chain uses TRBV6-5 with TRBJ2-5; 7 bases are shared with TRBD1. The J segment lost 4 bases and the V segment lost 6 bases, leaving 5 bases of the junction unmatched. The CDR3 spans 13 residues. Germline V gene sequence: CDR1 MNHEY, CDR2 SVGAGI. The CDR3 sequence is CASRQGGAETQYF. The CDR3 DNA follows: TGTGCCAGCAGACAAGGGGGCGCAGAGACCCAGTACTTC.

The rearrangement links TRBV6-1 to TRBJ2-3, with TRBD2 identical over 9 bases. With 5 bases clipped from V and 0 bases from J, the junction kept 3 bases outside the gene matches. Germline CDR1 and CDR2: MNHNS and SASEGT. This CDR3 spans 15 amino acids. CDR3 nucleotides: TGTGCCAGCAGTCGGCTAGCGGGGAGCACAGATACGCAGTATTTT. Amino acid sequence: CASSRLAGSTDTQYF.

CDR3 amino acids: CASSLATDINSPLHF. The CDR3 bases are TGCGCCAGCAGCTTGGCCACAGATATAAATTCACCCCTCCACTTT. J is TRBJ1-6 and V is TRBV5-1; D ambiguous. V was pared by 0 bases and J by 7 bases, with 11 bases between. The germline CDR1 and CDR2 sequences are SGHRS and YFSETQ. The length of the CDR3 is 15 residues.